Below are 12 T cell receptor beta chains sequenced from a single sample in a study of blood T cells in healthy people across ages. It was with a sample-barcoded 5' primer and a J-beta primer mix that a second PCR of roughly 6 to 11 cycles was run. TCRdb ran MiXCR on the 5' RACE reads and lists one entry per CDR3 protein. This table holds approximately 690,000 distinct CDR3 sequences, roughly 41% found once. Specimen: blood. The receptors were sampled from a man older than 75 in good health.

For the CDR3, the DNA is TGCAGCGTCGGATCGAGGGGTTCCTACAATGAGCAGTTCTTC. This encodes CSVGSRGSYNEQFF. This chain uses TRBV29-1 with TRBJ2-1; D is tentatively TRBD1 or TRBD2 (5 bases each). Germline assignment: CDR1 SQVTM and CDR2 ANQGSEA. V lost 6 bases and J lost 1, with 13 bases in between. The CDR3 sequence is 14 residues long.

The chain combines TRBV20-1 with TRBJ2-1, with TRBD1 identical over 7 bases. With V trimmed by 6 bases and J by 2 bases, 10 bases remained unmatched. Per germline, CDR1 DFQATT and CDR2 SNEGSKA (reference sequence). CDR3 length: 15 residues. Here the CDR3 reads CSARKTGFTYNEQFF. CDR3 sequence (DNA): TGCAGTGCGCGCAAGACAGGGTTTACCTACAATGAGCAGTTCTTC.

V and J are TRBV24-1 and TRBJ1-1, with 8 bases matching TRBD1. CDR1 and CDR2 (germline): KGHDR, SFDVKD. The J segment lost 1 base and the V segment lost 5 bases, leaving 5 bases of the junction unmatched. The CDR3 has 15 residues. CDR3 sequence reads: CATSAQGAKNTEAFF. The CDR3 DNA reads TGTGCCACCAGTGCCCAGGGGGCGAAGAACACTGAAGCTTTCTTT.

This clonotype has at least ten counts. The CDR3 DNA reads TGCGCCAGCAGCCGAGCGGGAGGAAACACAGATACGCAGTATTTT. This encodes CASSRAGGNTDTQYF. The rearrangement uses TRBV4-3 and TRBJ2-3; TRBD2 matches 9 bases. Per germline, CDR1 LGHNA and CDR2 YSLEER. Germline trimming cut 4 bases from V and 2 bases from J; bases unmatched to any gene: 4. This CDR3 has 15 residues.

This clonotype appeared a single time. The rearrangement joins TRBV25-1 to TRBJ2-1, with D possibly being TRBD1 or TRBD2 (5 bases each). Germline-derived CDR1 and CDR2 are MGHDK and SYGVNS. V was clipped by 7 bases and J by 0 bases, with 16 bases between them. The CDR3 runs 16 residues. The CDR3 sequence is CASTPRDPSSYNEQFF. Written as DNA, the CDR3 is TGTGCCAGCACTCCGAGGGACCCGAGCTCCTACAATGAGCAGTTCTTC.

The chain has TRBV7-2 and TRBJ2-2; 10 bases align to TRBD2. The V segment lost 5 bases and the J segment 6 bases; nucleotides outside the gene matches: 12. CDR3 length: 17 residues. CDR1 and CDR2 (germline): SGHTA, FQGNSA. As DNA, the CDR3 is TGTGCCAGCAGCGTCTCTAGCGGGAGTATAAGGGCCGGGGAGCTGTTTTTT. Translation gives CASSVSSGSIRAGELFF.

This clonotype was observed many times. V is TRBV6-6 and J is TRBJ1-2, with D hard to call. The CDR3 runs to 16 residues. Looked up from germline, CDR1 is MNHNY and CDR2 is SVGAGI (reference sequence). V lost 5 bases and J lost 0, with 16 bases in between. CDR3 residues: CASSLGSGRANYGYTF. In DNA form, the CDR3 reads TGTGCCAGCAGTCTCGGATCCGGGCGAGCTAACTATGGCTACACCTTC.

CDR3: CASSQGGRFNEQFF. DNA of the CDR3: TGTGCCAGCAGCCAAGGCGGGAGATTCAATGAGCAGTTCTTC. The chain combines TRBV4-2 with TRBJ2-1; 7 bases line up with TRBD2. V lost 1 base, J lost 6 bases, and 3 bases stayed unmatched. The CDR3 runs 14 residues. Germline V CDR1 and CDR2: LGHNA, YNFKEQ.

The chain couples TRBV7-2 to TRBJ2-3, with D possibly being TRBD1 (6 bases). Germline values: CDR1 SGHTA, CDR2 FQGNSA. Trimming stripped 5 bases from V and 6 bases from J, with 21 bases between. The CDR3 loop spans 16 amino acids. As DNA, the CDR3 is TGTGCCAGCAGCACCCAACAGGGATCGATATCGGATACGCAGTATTTT. Translating it yields CASSTQQGSISDTQYF. Using reference TRBV7-2 and TRBJ2-3 for the parts outside the CDR3, the full variable domain is GAGVSQSPSNKVTEKGKDVELRCDPISGHTALYWYRQSLGQGLEFLIYFQGNSAPDKSGLPSDRFSAERTGGSVSTLTIQRTQQEDSAVYLCASSTQQGSISDTQYFGPGTRLTVL.

Ten or more counts support this clonotype. The genes are TRBV7-2 and TRBJ2-7; D is perhaps TRBD1 (7 bases). The V gene lost 5 bases and the J gene lost 5 bases, with 13 bases spanning the gap. This CDR3 has 13 residues. Germline CDR1 is SGHTA and CDR2 is FQGNSA. The CDR3 region has the DNA TGTGCCAGCAGCCACAGGGGAGGCCACGAGCAGTACTTC. Its translation: CASSHRGGHEQYF.

In its sample, this clonotype was seen a few times. This chain links TRBV12-3 or TRBV12-4 with TRBJ2-7; 8 bases agree with TRBD1. The trim removed 5 bases at V and 7 bases at J, leaving 10 bases unmatched. The CDR3 has 14 residues. The CDR3 region is CASSPDRDPEEQYF. The CDR3 nucleotides read TGTGCCAGCAGTCCGGACAGGGACCCCGAGGAGCAGTACTTC.

This clonotype was observed at least ten times. The V and J genes are TRBV6-2 or TRBV6-3 and TRBJ2-7, with 11 bases matching TRBD2. CDR3 length: 18 amino acids. V lost 0 bases to trimming and J lost 4 bases; unmatched junction nucleotides: 11. Germline values: CDR1 MNHEY, CDR2 SVGEGT. The CDR3, as DNA: TGTGCCAGCAGTTACTCCCTGACTAGCGGGAATCCTGGATACGAGCAGTACTTC. Amino acid sequence: CASSYSLTSGNPGYEQYF.